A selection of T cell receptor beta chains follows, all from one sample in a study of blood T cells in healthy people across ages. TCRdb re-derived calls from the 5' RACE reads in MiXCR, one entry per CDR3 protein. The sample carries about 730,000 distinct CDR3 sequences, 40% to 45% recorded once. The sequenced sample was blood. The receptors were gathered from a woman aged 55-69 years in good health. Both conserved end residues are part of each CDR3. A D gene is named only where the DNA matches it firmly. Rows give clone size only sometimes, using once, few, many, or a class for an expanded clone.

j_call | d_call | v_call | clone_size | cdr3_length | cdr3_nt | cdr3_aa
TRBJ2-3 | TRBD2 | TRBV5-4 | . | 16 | TGTGCCAGCAGCATAAGAGCGGGAGCTGGCACAGATACGCAGTATTTT | CASSIRAGAGTDTQYF
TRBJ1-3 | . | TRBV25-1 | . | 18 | TGTGCCAGCAGCGACAACTCCTTCGACAGACTTATTGGAAACACCATATATTTT | CASSDNSFDRLIGNTIYF
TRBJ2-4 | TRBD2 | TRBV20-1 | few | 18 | TGCAGTGCTAGATTTGTAGCGGGGGGGCCGTCGGCCAAAAACATTCAGTACTTC | CSARFVAGGPSAKNIQYF
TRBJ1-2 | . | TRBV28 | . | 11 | TGTGCCATCTCCGGGGTTGATGGCTACACCTTC | CAISGVDGYTF
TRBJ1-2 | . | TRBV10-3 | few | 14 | TGTGCCATCACTAGCGGGACACGGGCCTATGGCTACACCTTC | CAITSGTRAYGYTF
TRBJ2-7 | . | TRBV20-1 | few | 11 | TGCAGTGCAATTAGGGAGTCCGAGCAGTACTTC | CSAIRESEQYF
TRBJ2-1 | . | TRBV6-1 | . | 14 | TGTGCCAGCAGGGTCAGATACTCCTACAATGAGCAGTTCTTC | CASRVRYSYNEQFF
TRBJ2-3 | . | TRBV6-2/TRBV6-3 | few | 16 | TGTGCCAGCAGTTACAGGTCGACTAGTCCCACAGATACGCAGTATTTT | CASSYRSTSPTDTQYF
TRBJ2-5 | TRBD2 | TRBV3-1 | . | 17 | TGTGCCAGCAGCCGGCTGGGACTAGCGGGGATACAAGAGACCCAGTACTTC | CASSRLGLAGIQETQYF
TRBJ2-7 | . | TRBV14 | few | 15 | TGTGCCAGCAGCCGAAGACAGGAGGTATACTACGAGCAGTACTTC | CASSRRQEVYYEQYF
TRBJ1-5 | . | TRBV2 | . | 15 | TGTGCCAGCAGTCAACGGGGGGTCGGCAATCAGCCCCAGCATTTT | CASSQRGVGNQPQHF
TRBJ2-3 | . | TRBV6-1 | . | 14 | TGTGCCAGCGCCGACTTATTTAGCACAGATACGCAGTATTTT | CASADLFSTDTQYF
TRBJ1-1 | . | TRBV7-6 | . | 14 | TGTGCCAGCAGCTTATACGGCAGGGAGGCTGAAGCTTTCTTT | CASSLYGREAEAFF
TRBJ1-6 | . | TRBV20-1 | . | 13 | TGCAGTGCTAGCATAGGGGATAATTCACCCCTCCACTTT | CSASIGDNSPLHF
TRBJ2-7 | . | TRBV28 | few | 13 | TGTGCCACCCTTAGCGGCAACTCCTACGAGCAGTACTTC | CATLSGNSYEQYF
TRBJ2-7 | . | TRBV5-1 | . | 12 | TGCGCCAGCACTGGTAGCGGCTACGAGCAGTACTTC | CASTGSGYEQYF
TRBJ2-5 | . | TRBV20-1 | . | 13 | TGCAGTGCTTTAGCGTCCCTACAAGAGACCCAGTACTTC | CSALASLQETQYF
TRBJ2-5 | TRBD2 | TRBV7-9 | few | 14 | TGTGCCAGCAGCTTCGGACTAGTTGAAGAGACCCAGTACTTC | CASSFGLVEETQYF
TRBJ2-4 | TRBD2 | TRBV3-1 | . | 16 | TGTGCCAGCAGCGGGACTAGCGGGGGGGCCCGGGACATTCAGTACTTC | CASSGTSGGARDIQYF
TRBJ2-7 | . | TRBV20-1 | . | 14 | TGCAGTGCTAAAGTGACAGCTGGTATCTACGAGCAGTACTTC | CSAKVTAGIYEQYF
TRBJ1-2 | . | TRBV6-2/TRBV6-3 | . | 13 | TGTGCCAGCAGCGGCCCGGGAGGCTTTGGCTACACCTTC | CASSGPGGFGYTF
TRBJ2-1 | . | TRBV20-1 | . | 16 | TGCAGTGCTGGACCACTCCGGGCGGCCACCTACAATGAGCAGTTCTTC | CSAGPLRAATYNEQFF
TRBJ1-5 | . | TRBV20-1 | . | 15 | TGCAGTGCTGGGCCGGGGGCAGCTACCAATCAGCCCCAGCATTTT | CSAGPGAATNQPQHF
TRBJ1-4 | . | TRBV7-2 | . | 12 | TGTGCCAGCTCCCAACTCGAAGAAAAACTGTTTTTT | CASSQLEEKLFF
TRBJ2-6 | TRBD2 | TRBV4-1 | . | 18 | TGCGCCAGCAGCAAAGGACTAGAGCTTCGGTCTGGGGCCAACGTCCTGACTTTC | CASSKGLELRSGANVLTF
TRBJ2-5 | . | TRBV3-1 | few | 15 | TGTGCCAGCAGCCAAGGTCCCAATTGGGGAGAGACCCAGTACTTC | CASSQGPNWGETQYF
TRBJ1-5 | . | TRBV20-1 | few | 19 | TGCAGTGCTAGCTCTTTCCAGGGTACCTATGCCCATAGCAATCAGCCCCAGCATTTT | CSASSFQGTYAHSNQPQHF
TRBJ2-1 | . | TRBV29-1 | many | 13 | TGCAGCGCTAAAGGCAGTGGCACCGCGGAGCAGTTCTTC | CSAKGSGTAEQFF
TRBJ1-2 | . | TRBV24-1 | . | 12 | TGTGCCCGGAAGGGCGTCGCGAACGGCTACACCTTC | CARKGVANGYTF
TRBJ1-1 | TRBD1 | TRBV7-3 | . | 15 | TGTGCCAGCAGCTCGCCAGACAGGGGGGACACTGAAGCTTTCTTT | CASSSPDRGDTEAFF
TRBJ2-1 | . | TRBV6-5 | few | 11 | TGTGCCAGCAGGACGAGGGGGGAGCAGTTCTTC | CASRTRGEQFF
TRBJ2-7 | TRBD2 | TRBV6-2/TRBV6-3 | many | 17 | TGTGCCAGCAGTGGCGGGACTAGCGGAGTGAGCTCCTACGAGCAGTACTTC | CASSGGTSGVSSYEQYF
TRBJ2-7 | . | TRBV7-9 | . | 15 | TGTGCCAGCAGGACCGGGGGGCTAGGCACCTACGAGCAGTACTTC | CASRTGGLGTYEQYF
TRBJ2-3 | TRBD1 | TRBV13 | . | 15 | TGTGCCAGCAGCGCACCGGGACAGGGCGAAGATACGCAGTATTTT | CASSAPGQGEDTQYF
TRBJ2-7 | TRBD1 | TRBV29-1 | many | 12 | TGCAGCGGGCAGGGGGCAAACTACGAGCAGTACTTC | CSGQGANYEQYF
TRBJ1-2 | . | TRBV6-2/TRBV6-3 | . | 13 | TGTGCCAGCAGACAGACGGGTCCCTATGGCTACACCTTC | CASRQTGPYGYTF
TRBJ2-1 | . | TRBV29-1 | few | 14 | TGCAGCGTTCGAACAGGGAGCTCCTACAATGAGCAGTTCTTC | CSVRTGSSYNEQFF
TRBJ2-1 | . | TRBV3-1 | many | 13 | TGTGCCAGCAGCCCGGGACGTTACAATGAGCAGTTCTTC | CASSPGRYNEQFF
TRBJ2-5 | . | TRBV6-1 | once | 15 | TGTGCCAGCAGTGAAAGGGGGAGGGGGTTGGAGACCCAGTACTTC | CASSERGRGLETQYF
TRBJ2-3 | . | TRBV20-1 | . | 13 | TGCAGTGCTACTGGACCAGCTGGAGATACGCAGTATTTT | CSATGPAGDTQYF
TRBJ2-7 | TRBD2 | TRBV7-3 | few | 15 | TGTGCCAGCAGCCCATGGGCTAGCGGGACCTACGAGCAGTACTTC | CASSPWASGTYEQYF
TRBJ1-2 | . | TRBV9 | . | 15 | TGTGCCAGCAGCGTAGGTAGCCCGGGGCCCTATGGCTACACCTTC | CASSVGSPGPYGYTF
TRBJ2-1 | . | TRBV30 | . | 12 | TGTGCCTGGAAAAACCTAGCAAGTGAGCAGTTCTTC | CAWKNLASEQFF
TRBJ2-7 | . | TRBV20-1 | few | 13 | TGCAGTGTTCAAGCGACGGGGGTCGCCGAGCAGTACTTC | CSVQATGVAEQYF
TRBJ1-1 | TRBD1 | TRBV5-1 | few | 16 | TGCGCCAGCAGCTTGGGACAGGGAGGAGGGAACACTGAAGCTTTCTTT | CASSLGQGGGNTEAFF
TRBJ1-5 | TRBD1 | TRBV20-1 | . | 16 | TGCAGTGCATTACCGGGACAGGGGCTAAGGGATCAGCCCCAGCATTTT | CSALPGQGLRDQPQHF
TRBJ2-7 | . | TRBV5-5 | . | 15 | TGTGCCAGCAGCCCCGGGACGGCAAATCCCTACGAGCAGTACTTC | CASSPGTANPYEQYF
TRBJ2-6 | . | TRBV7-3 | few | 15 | TGTGCCAGCAGCCCCCGGGACTCTGGGGCCAACGTCCTGACTTTC | CASSPRDSGANVLTF
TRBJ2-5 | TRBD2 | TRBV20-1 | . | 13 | TGCAGTGCTAGTGGGGGGGTGGATAATGAGCAGTACTTC | CSASGGVDNEQYF